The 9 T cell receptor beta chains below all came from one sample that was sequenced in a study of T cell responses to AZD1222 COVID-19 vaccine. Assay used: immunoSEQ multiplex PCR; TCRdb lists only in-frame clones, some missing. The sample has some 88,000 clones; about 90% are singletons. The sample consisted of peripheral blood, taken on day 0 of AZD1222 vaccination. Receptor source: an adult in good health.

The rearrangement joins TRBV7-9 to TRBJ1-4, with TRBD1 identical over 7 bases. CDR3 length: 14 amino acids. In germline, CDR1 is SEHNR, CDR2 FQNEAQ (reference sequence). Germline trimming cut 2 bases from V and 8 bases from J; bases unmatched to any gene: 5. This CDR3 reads CASSLLQGKEKLFF. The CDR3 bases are TGTGCCAGCAGCTTATTACAGGGGAAGGAAAAACTGTTTTTT.

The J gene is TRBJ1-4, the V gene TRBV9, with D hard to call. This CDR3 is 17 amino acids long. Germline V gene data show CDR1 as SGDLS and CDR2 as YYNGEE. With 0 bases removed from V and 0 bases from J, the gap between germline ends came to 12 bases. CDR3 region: CASSVDDFMTTNEKLFF. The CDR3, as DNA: TGTGCCAGCAGCGTAGATGACTTTATGACAACTAATGAAAAACTGTTTTTT.

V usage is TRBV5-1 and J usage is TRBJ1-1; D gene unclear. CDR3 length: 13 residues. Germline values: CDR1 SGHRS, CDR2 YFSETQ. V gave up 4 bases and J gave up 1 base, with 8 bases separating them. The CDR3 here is CASSNEGNTEAFF. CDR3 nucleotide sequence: TGCGCCAGCAGCAACGAGGGGAACACTGAAGCTTTCTTT.

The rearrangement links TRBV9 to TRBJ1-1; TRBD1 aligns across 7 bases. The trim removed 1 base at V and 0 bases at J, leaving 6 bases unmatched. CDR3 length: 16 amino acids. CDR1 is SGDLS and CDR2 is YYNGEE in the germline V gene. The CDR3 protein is CASSVQGGEVNTEAFF. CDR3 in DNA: TGTGCCAGCAGCGTACAGGGGGGCGAAGTGAACACTGAAGCTTTCTTT.

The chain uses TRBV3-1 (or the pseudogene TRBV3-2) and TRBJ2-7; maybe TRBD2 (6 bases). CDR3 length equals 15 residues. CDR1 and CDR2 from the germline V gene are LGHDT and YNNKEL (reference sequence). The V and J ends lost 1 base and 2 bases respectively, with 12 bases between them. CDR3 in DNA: TGTGCCAGCAGCCAAGTCACGGGAGCCACCTACGAGCAGTACTTC. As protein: CASSQVTGATYEQYF.

The CDR3 loop is CASSLPTGEVSNQPQHF. The CDR3 DNA is TGTGCCAGCAGCTTACCAACAGGGGAGGTGAGCAATCAGCCCCAGCATTTT. The chain couples TRBV7-9 to TRBJ1-5; 7 bases are a match to TRBD1. The V gene's germline CDR1 is SEHNR and CDR2 FQNEAQ (reference sequence). The junction had 8 bases not matched to a gene; V was cut back by 2 bases and J by 1 base. The CDR3 has 17 amino acids. Filled out from reference TRBV7-9 and TRBJ1-5, the complete variable domain reads DTGVSQNPRHKITKRGQNVTFRCDPISEHNRLYWYRQTLGQGPEFLTYFQNEAQLEKSRLLSDRFSAERPKGSFSTLEIQRTEQGDSAMYLCASSLPTGEVSNQPQHFGDGTRLSIL.

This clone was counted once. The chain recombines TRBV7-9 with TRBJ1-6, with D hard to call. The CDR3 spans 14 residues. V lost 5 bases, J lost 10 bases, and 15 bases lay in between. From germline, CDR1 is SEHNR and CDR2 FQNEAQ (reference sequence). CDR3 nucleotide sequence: TGTGCCAGCAGCAAGGCTGGTTATGGCTCACCCCTCCACTTT. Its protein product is CASSKAGYGSPLHF.

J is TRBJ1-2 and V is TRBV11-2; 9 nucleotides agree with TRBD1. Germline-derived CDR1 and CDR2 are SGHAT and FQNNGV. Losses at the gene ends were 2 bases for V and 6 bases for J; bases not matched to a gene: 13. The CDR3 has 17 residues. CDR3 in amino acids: CASSLTGQGGPKDGYTF. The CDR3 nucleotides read TGTGCCAGCAGCTTAACGGGACAGGGCGGCCCCAAGGATGGCTACACCTTC.

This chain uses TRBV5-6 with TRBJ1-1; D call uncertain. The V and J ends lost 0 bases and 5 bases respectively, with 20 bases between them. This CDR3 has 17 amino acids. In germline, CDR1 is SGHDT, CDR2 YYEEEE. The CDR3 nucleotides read TGTGCCAGCAGCTTGGCCGGTTCGTCAGTCGGTCGAACTGAAGCTTTCTTT. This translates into CASSLAGSSVGRTEAFF.